This is a list of T cell receptor beta chains from one sample in a study of blood T cells in healthy people across ages. TCRdb reprocessed the 5' RACE reads via MiXCR and lists one record per CDR3 protein. In the table there are roughly 800,000 distinct CDR3 sequences, nearly 60% of which are singletons. What was sequenced was blood. The source of these receptors is a man aged 25-40 years in good health. CDR3s include the opening cysteine and the closing phenylalanine or tryptophan. D genes are given only for firm matches. Clone size is given for some rows only: seen once, a few or many times, or a class if the clone is expanded.

TRBV10-3	TRBJ2-1	TRBD2	few	15	TGTGCCATCAGTGAGCGGACGGGAGGACGTATGGAGCAGTTCTTC	CAISERTGGRMEQFF
TRBV29-1	TRBJ1-2	NA	NA	16	TGCAGCGTTGAAGATGCCGGGACACTCGAGTACTATGGCTACACCTTC	CSVEDAGTLEYYGYTF
TRBV28	TRBJ2-3	TRBD2	NA	15	TGTGCCAGCGCCTCTCCGGGACTAGCACAAGATACGCAGTATTTT	CASASPGLAQDTQYF
TRBV20-1	TRBJ1-2	NA	NA	14	TGCAGTGCTAGAGATCGCGACAAGAACTATGGCTACACCTTC	CSARDRDKNYGYTF
TRBV6-5	TRBJ2-7	TRBD2	NA	13	TGTGCCAGCACACGGGAGGACTCCTACGAGCAGTACTTC	CASTREDSYEQYF
TRBV6-5	TRBJ1-2	NA	once	14	TGTGCCAGCAGTAGTCCGTGGGGCGACTATGGCTACACCTTC	CASSSPWGDYGYTF
TRBV20-1	TRBJ2-5	NA	NA	13	TGCAGTGCCGCTGTGCGGGCTCAAGAGACCCAGTACTTC	CSAAVRAQETQYF
TRBV6-2/TRBV6-3	TRBJ2-6	NA	NA	13	TGTGCCAGCGGTGCCCCCGGGGCCAACGTCCTGACTTTC	CASGAPGANVLTF
TRBV7-9	TRBJ2-7	NA	NA	15	TGTGCCAGCAGTCCTACTACTCCAGAAGGCTACGAGCAGTACTTC	CASSPTTPEGYEQYF
TRBV5-8	TRBJ2-5	NA	few	16	TGTGCCAGCAGCTTGGGGCGGGGGCGGTACCAAGAGACCCAGTACTTC	CASSLGRGRYQETQYF
TRBV29-1	TRBJ2-7	TRBD1	few	13	TGCAGCGTTGGTAGGGACAGCTTGGGCGAGCAGTACTTC	CSVGRDSLGEQYF
TRBV29-1	TRBJ2-5	TRBD1	NA	14	TGCAGCGCCGAACCGGGACAGGGGATCGATGAGCAGTACTTC	CSAEPGQGIDEQYF
TRBV12-3/TRBV12-4	TRBJ1-1	NA	few	14	TGTGCCAGCAGCGTTATTTATCAGCTGGCCGAAGCTTTCTTT	CASSVIYQLAEAFF
TRBV4-3	TRBJ1-2	NA	few	14	TGCGCCAGCACCCCAAAGGATAACCGCTATGGCTACACCTTC	CASTPKDNRYGYTF
TRBV12-3/TRBV12-4	TRBJ1-2	NA	NA	14	TGTGCCAGCAGCAGAGACAGTGGCTCAGGCGGCTACACCTTC	CASSRDSGSGGYTF
TRBV2	TRBJ1-2	NA	NA	14	TGTGCCAGCAGTGGCTCCGGGGGCAACTATGGCTACACCTTC	CASSGSGGNYGYTF
TRBV6-1	TRBJ2-5	TRBD1	once	15	TGTGCCAGCAGCGCCATGACAGGGGGGCAAGAGACCCAGTACTTC	CASSAMTGGQETQYF
TRBV5-1	TRBJ2-1	NA	NA	16	TGCGCCAGCCGAACTACCCAGAGCGTGCGGTACAATGAGCAGTTCTTC	CASRTTQSVRYNEQFF
TRBV18	TRBJ2-3	NA	NA	14	TGTGCCAGCTCACCACTGACGGGGGAGAATACGCAGTATTTT	CASSPLTGENTQYF
TRBV20-1	TRBJ1-1	NA	few	15	TGCAGTGCTACGAAGACGGGACAAAGGAACACTGAAGCTTTCTTT	CSATKTGQRNTEAFF
TRBV28	TRBJ2-7	TRBD1	few	14	TGTGCCAGCAGTTTAAGGACAGGGGCCTACGAGCAGTACTTC	CASSLRTGAYEQYF
TRBV5-1	TRBJ2-1	NA	NA	15	TGCGCCAGCAGCTCGGAGGGGCGGCCTTTGAATGAGCAGTTCTTC	CASSSEGRPLNEQFF
TRBV20-1	TRBJ2-7	TRBD2	few	13	TGCAGTGCTAGGCTACTAGCGGGCTACGAGCAGTACTTC	CSARLLAGYEQYF
TRBV7-2	TRBJ2-7	NA	NA	15	TGTGCCAGCAGCTTAAAAGGGACGGTTTCCTACGAGCAGTACTTC	CASSLKGTVSYEQYF
TRBV29-1	TRBJ2-1	TRBD1	NA	14	TGCAGCGTTGAAGGGACAGGTTACCAAGAGACCCAGTTCTTC	CSVEGTGYQETQFF
TRBV27	TRBJ1-5	TRBD1	NA	15	TGTGCCAGCAGTGCACTCACAGGGGGTCGCCAGCCCCAGCATTTT	CASSALTGGRQPQHF